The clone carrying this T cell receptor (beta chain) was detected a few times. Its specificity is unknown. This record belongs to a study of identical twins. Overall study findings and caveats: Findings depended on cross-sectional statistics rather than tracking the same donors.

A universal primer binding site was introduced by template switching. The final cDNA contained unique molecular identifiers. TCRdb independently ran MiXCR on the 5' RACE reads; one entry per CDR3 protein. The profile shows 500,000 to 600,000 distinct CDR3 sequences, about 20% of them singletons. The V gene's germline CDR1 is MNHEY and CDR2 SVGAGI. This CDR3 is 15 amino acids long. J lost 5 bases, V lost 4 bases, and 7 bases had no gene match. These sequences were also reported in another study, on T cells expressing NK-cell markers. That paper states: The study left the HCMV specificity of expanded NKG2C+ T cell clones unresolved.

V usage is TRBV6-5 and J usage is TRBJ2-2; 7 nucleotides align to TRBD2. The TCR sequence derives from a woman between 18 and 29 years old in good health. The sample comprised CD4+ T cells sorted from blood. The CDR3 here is CASSSRTSGTGELFF. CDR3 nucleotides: TGTGCCAGCAGTTCCCGGACTAGTGGAACCGGGGAGCTGTTTTTT.